This T cell receptor (beta chain) was recorded in a study of cytomegalovirus exposure and HLA in healthy donors. Overall study context: The use of the same platform for the 95 to 150 validation repertoires and the 666 first-cohort repertoires was reported by a later analysis.

The CDR3 contains 15 residues. V lost 2 bases and J 0 bases, leaving 8 bases between the germline ends. The germline V gene has CDR1 MNHNS and CDR2 SASEGT. Study observations and caveats: Per published reports, the classifier diagnosed cytomegalovirus status with high specificity and sensitivity. The CMV antigen specificity of a few CMV-associated chains was confirmed through in vitro analysis.

TCRdb's copy holds only in-frame clones and misses some; the assay was immunoSEQ multiplex PCR. The table shows about 220,000 clones, with over 80% occurring only once. This clone turned up a few times. The antigen remains undetermined. This rearrangement joins TRBV6-1 to TRBJ1-3, with D possibly TRBD1 on 5 matching bases. The material sequenced was PBMCs. The receptor comes from a woman between 25 and 40 years old in good health and CMV-seropositive. In DNA, the CDR3 is TGTGCCAGCAGTGAACGGGGGAGCTCTGGAAACACCATATATTTT. This gives the protein CASSERGSSGNTIYF.